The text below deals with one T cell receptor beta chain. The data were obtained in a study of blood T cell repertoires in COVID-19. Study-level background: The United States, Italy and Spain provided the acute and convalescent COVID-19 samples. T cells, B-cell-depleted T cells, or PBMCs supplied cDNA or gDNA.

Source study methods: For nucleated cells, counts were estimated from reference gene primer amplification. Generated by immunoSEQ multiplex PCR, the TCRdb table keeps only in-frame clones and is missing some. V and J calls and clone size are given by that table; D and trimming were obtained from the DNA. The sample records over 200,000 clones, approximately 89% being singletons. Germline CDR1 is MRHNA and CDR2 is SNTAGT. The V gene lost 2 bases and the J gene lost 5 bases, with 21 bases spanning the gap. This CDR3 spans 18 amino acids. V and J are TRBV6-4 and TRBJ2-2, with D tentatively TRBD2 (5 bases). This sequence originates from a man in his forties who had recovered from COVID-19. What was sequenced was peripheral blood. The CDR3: CASSDPSPSGSYTGELFF. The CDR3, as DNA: TGTGCCAGCAGTGACCCGTCCCCAAGTGGGAGCTATACCGGGGAGCTGTTTTTT.